This TCR beta chain is drawn from a study of shared clonotypes between healthy human individuals. V lost 3 bases and J lost 2, with 12 bases in between. CDR3 length: 15 amino acids. The V gene's germline CDR1 is MRHNA and CDR2 SNTAGT. Measured with immunoSEQ multiplex PCR; TCRdb has only the in-frame clones, and not every one. The repertoire has some 490,000 clones, around 73% of them found once; the top ten carry about 12%. This receptor was taken from a woman aged 35 to 49 in good health. Some clones in this sample may be carry-over from other donors' samples. The chain joins TRBV6-4 to TRBJ2-3; D may be TRBD2 (6 bases). Sequenced: PBMCs. In DNA form, the CDR3 reads TGTGCCAGCAGTGAGGGCGGAGGGGACACAGATACGCAGTATTTT. Translated, it gives CASSEGGGDTDTQYF.